One and the same sample provided the 9 T cell receptor beta chains below, sequenced in a study of response to subunit inactivated influenza vaccine. TCRdb re-derived calls from the RT-PCR reads in MiXCR, one entry per CDR3 protein. The sample has 400,000 to 550,000 distinct CDR3 sequences, less than 30% seen once. This specimen consisted of CD4+ T cells sorted from PBMCs, obtained roughly 5 days after vaccination. The source is a man between 45 and 60 years old who received an inactivated influenza vaccine.

The sample holds a few counts of this clonotype. V and J are TRBV7-3 and TRBJ2-1; D not resolved. Trimming stripped 1 base from V and 5 bases from J, with 6 bases between. The V gene's germline CDR1 is SGHTA and CDR2 FQGTGA. The CDR3 loop spans 13 amino acids. CDR3 nucleotides: TGTGCCAGCAGCTTAAATCCGAACAATGAGCAGTTCTTC. Encoded protein: CASSLNPNNEQFF.

The chain uses TRBV6-4 and TRBJ2-5; 7 bases align to TRBD2. There are 16 residues in the CDR3. The germline CDR1 and CDR2 sequences are MRHNA and SNTAGT. With V trimmed by 0 bases and J by 5 bases, 9 bases remained unmatched. The CDR3 loop reads CASSDSGTTSVETQYF. CDR3 bases: TGTGCCAGCAGTGACTCGGGTACCACTAGCGTGGAGACCCAGTACTTC.

CDR3 in amino acids: CASSSTVRDTGSGYF. In DNA, the CDR3 is TGCGCCAGCAGCTCCACAGTCCGGGACACCGGTTCAGGGTATTTT. The chain recombines TRBV5-1 with TRBJ2-3; D may be TRBD1 (6 bases). CDR1 and CDR2 (germline): SGHRS, YFSETQ. V was cut by 3 bases and J by 14 bases, with 25 bases left in between. The CDR3 contains 15 residues.

This clonotype was found a few times. The V gene is TRBV5-1, the J gene TRBJ2-1, with 10 positions matching TRBD2. This CDR3 has 19 residues. In germline, CDR1 is SGHRS, CDR2 YFSETQ. Germline trimming cut 4 bases from V and 0 bases from J; bases unmatched to any gene: 13. The CDR3, as DNA: TGCGCCAGCAGCCCTGAGGGACTAGCGAGCCGAAGCTCCTACAATGAGCAGTTCTTC. The encoded protein is CASSPEGLASRSSYNEQFF.

This clonotype was counted between two and nine times. This chain joins TRBV5-4 and TRBJ1-1; D might be TRBD1 (5 bases). The CDR3 sequence is 15 residues long. From germline, CDR1 is SGHNT and CDR2 YYREEE (reference sequence). Deletions cut 2 bases from V and 0 bases from J, with 11 bases between. For the CDR3, the DNA is TGTGCCAGCAGCTTAGGAGAGGGGTTGAACACTGAAGCTTTCTTT. Translating gives CASSLGEGLNTEAFF.

This clonotype appeared a few times. This chain joins TRBV29-1 and TRBJ2-2; possible D gene TRBD1, 6 bases. The CDR3 consists of 14 residues. Germline V lookup: CDR1 SQVTM, CDR2 ANQGSEA. The V and J ends lost 6 bases and 0 bases respectively, with 11 bases between them. The CDR3 is CSVRTVANTGELFF. The CDR3 region has the DNA TGCAGCGTCCGGACAGTTGCGAACACCGGGGAGCTGTTTTTT.

This clonotype was observed a handful of times. This chain uses TRBV7-2 with TRBJ2-7; TRBD2 aligns across 8 bases. Per the germline V gene, CDR1 is SGHTA and CDR2 is FQGNSA. This CDR3 spans 16 amino acids. Trimming cost V 5 bases and J 0 bases; bases outside gene matches: 9. In DNA, the CDR3 is TGTGCCAGCAGCGTCCGACCTAGCGGGCACTCCTACGAGCAGTACTTC. This encodes CASSVRPSGHSYEQYF.

The V and J genes are TRBV27 and TRBJ1-4, with D possibly TRBD1 on 5 matching bases. V was clipped by 4 bases and J by 0 bases, with 9 bases between them. The germline V gene encodes CDR1 MNHEY and CDR2 SMNVEV (reference sequence). The CDR3 is 15 residues long. CDR3 coding DNA: TGTGCCAGCAGTTCCGTGACAGCAACTAATGAAAAACTGTTTTTT. Translating it yields CASSSVTATNEKLFF. The complete variable domain, with remaining parts taken from reference TRBV27 and TRBJ1-4, reads EAQVTQNPRYLITVTGKKLTVTCSQNMNHEYMSWYRQDPGLGLRQIYYSMNVEVTDKGDVPEGYKVSRKEKRNFPLILESPSPNQTSLYFCASSSVTATNEKLFFGSGTQLSVL.

V gene TRBV27 combines with J gene TRBJ2-7; no clear D gene. In germline, CDR1 is MNHEY, CDR2 SMNVEV (reference sequence). This CDR3 contains 15 residues. Trimming took off 3 bases at V and 7 bases at J, with 19 bases between the two ends. The CDR3 DNA sequence: TGTGCCAGCAGTTTCCGGTTGGGGTCAAATCTGGAGCAGTACTTC. Translation gives CASSFRLGSNLEQYF.